The TCR beta chain under discussion was sequenced for a study of cytomegalovirus exposure and HLA in healthy donors (dated by TCRdb to between 2016 and 2019). Turning to the overall study: In an earlier analysis of under 750 of the donors, approximately 300 Gb of sequence data and some 100 million unique TCR beta sequences from roughly 190 million T cells were reported. Roughly 310 gigabases of sequencing data and approximately 84 million unique TCR sequences were included in an early release covering several hundred HLA-typed donors. The genetic ancestry cluster associated with self-reported Caucasian donors included 70% to 85% of the 350 to 500 genotyped donors. The study aimed to test whether signatures of past pathogen exposure could be identified by cataloging public T cell receptors. The study used immunosequencing to profile the T cell repertoires of more than 650 subjects and linked those repertoires to cytomegalovirus serostatus. Along with the roughly 700-subject first cohort, a separate validation cohort of over a hundred different subjects was used. The study combined high-throughput TCR immunosequencing, statistical association of individual TCRs with disease status, and machine learning to predict cytomegalovirus infection status. In a later analysis, previously published TCR beta repertoires from 600 to 850 donors were re-analyzed and high-resolution HLA genotyping was added so that TCR occurrence patterns could be studied. The later analysis used no new phenotypic data to find candidate immune exposures, relying instead on TCR beta sequences and their occurrence across donors. In an earlier analysis of about 590 of the donors, high-throughput TCR beta sequencing was used to judge whether each TCR beta V gene segment behaved as functional or pseudogenic. Donor age, sex, ethnicity and CMV serostatus were compiled alongside the repertoire data. A later genetic analysis used genome-wide SNP genotypes for about three fifths of the 666 donors, treating that subset as a discovery cohort. Every discovery cohort repertoire had been produced on one sequencing platform. Both class I and class II loci were covered by HLA typing, at four-digit resolution. The number of donors typed differed by locus, with roughly 629-640 for A, B, C, DRB1 and DQB1, around 520 for DQA1, 600 to 610 for DPA1, and some 450 for DPB1. A few DR-DQ haplotypes were treated as single units for association and clustering because of strong linkage in the cohort. Across approximately 400 genotyped donors of the cohort, an average of roughly 250,000 unique TCR beta nucleotide sequences per donor were sequenced, and around 19% of those sequences were non-productive. On the study overall, not on this receptor specifically: When HLA alleles, especially DR and DQ, strongly co-occurred, attributing TCR associations to individual alleles was difficult. The authors suggested that the approach could potentially be extended to other disease states and immunological phenotypes. Because HLA typing was unavailable for some donors at each locus, only the typed subset was used in association tests. Most TCR sequences were observed very rarely across donors, whereas some public TCRs were present in many individuals. In this cohort, only TCR beta chains were sequenced, and detectable features were limited by the absence of alpha or paired-chain data. An earlier analysis of approximately 600 of the donors showed that most TCR beta V segments appeared in productive rearrangements either about 87% or about 30% of the time, which broadly matched IMGT annotations. Cytomegalovirus status was reported to be diagnosed by the classifier with high specificity and sensitivity in both the original and validation cohorts. For the cohort, immune exposure information was limited to CMV serostatus. In vitro tests confirmed that three of the cytomegalovirus-associated TCR beta chains recognize cytomegalovirus antigens. According to a later genetic analysis, donors in an Asian-associated ancestry cluster had fewer N-insertions in productive TCRs than the approximately 650-donor mean. In a later analysis, TCR association rates were found to vary across HLA loci, with the most associated TCRs seen for DRB1 alleles and the fewest for HLA-C alleles. In a later genetic analysis, a missense DCLRE1C variant was associated with V-gene and J-gene trimming of TCR beta chains, and the association was replicated in an independent cohort. The presence/absence analyses assumed that sequencing depth was roughly uniform across donors, and that assumption may not be true. A further reported finding was that TCR beta sequences accurately predicted the HLA-A and HLA-B alleles for most subjects in the first cohort. A later analysis reported that several top co-occurrence clusters appeared linked to parvovirus B19, influenza, CMV and Epstein-Barr virus. Most CMV-associated TCR beta chains appeared to be HLA-restricted in a later analysis, and the HLA associations seemed to be driven largely by CMV exposure. Some IMGT-functional V segments, including TRBV6-2 and TRBV6-3, could not be distinguished by the 87-base-pair reads and were therefore excluded. The sequencing pipeline was judged likely to have produced a cluster of highly shared sequence variants as a technical artifact. The study listed 150 to 200 TCR beta chains as associated with cytomegalovirus. Specific HLA alleles were associated with 15,000 to 20,000 TCR beta sequences at a false discovery rate of 0.05 in a later analysis. Because counts were too low, roughly 18 rarely observed V segments, including chromosome 9 orphons, were left out of the earlier analysis of several hundred of the donors. Linkage disequilibrium might explain the correlated functional status among segregating V segments, but an unknown experimental factor could not be ruled out. Compared with equally common non-associated chains, HLA-associated TCR beta chains in a later analysis were more clonally expanded and had lower generation probabilities.

Comments on this clone: This clone's antigen is unknown. No per-base quality is available; no much larger clone lies one base away.

The cohort was made up of under 800 healthy bone marrow donors. All cohort members were sampled while nominally healthy, although unrecorded immune exposures were likely present. The donor tested CMV seronegative, placing the donor among the 350 or so seronegative members of the cohort. Every donor gave a peripheral blood sample, and the peripheral blood mononuclear cells from that sample were used for TCR beta sequencing. The Qiagen DNeasy Blood Extraction Kit was used to extract genomic DNA from the blood cell samples. The method behind the library was the immunoSEQ multiplex PCR assay. The multiplex PCR relied on a mix of 60 forward primers for TCR Vbeta segments and 13 reverse primers for TCR Jbeta segments. The CDR3 region of rearranged TCR beta genes was amplified from genomic DNA with a multiplex PCR assay. The Illumina HiSeq System was used to sequence the amplified TCR beta libraries as 87-base-pair reads. The paper's data handling went like this. Across the 700 or so repertoires, a later analysis counted 78 million or so unique TCR beta chains, 9.5 million to 13 million of which were shared by at least two donors. Raw reads were error-corrected and collapsed into unique sequences with a nearest-neighbor algorithm that merged closely related sequences to remove PCR and sequencing errors. To assign V, D and J gene segments, CDR3 sequences were aligned to IMGT reference sequences. For a sequence to be retained, at least a six-nucleotide match to both a V gene segment and a J gene segment was required. Rearrangements were classified as productive when the CDR3 lacked stop codons and remained in frame with V and J, and all other rearrangements were classified as non-productive. Following IMGT convention, CDR3 was defined as the stretch from the second conserved V-encoded cysteine to the conserved J-encoded phenylalanine. In an earlier analysis of around 570 of the donors, sequences lacking an unambiguous match to a single V gene segment were excluded. In an earlier analysis of a few hundred of the donors, a V segment was called functional when productive rearrangements were above 56.7%, and segregating when the standard deviation between donors exceeded 5%. A statistical classification framework was developed to diagnose cytomegalovirus status using the catalog of TCR beta chain sequences. In a later analysis, TCR nucleotide sequences were compared against IMGT/GENE-DB human TR gene sequences so that V and J genes could be assigned. The TCRdist pipeline was used in a later analysis to assign CDR3 sequences and most-parsimonious VDJ recombination scenarios. In a later analysis, each TCR beta chain was defined by its CDR3 amino acid sequence together with its V-gene family, and reads without a unique V-gene family were excluded. To address suspected cross-contamination and a sequencing artifact, a later analysis removed around 600 highly shared, low-generation-probability nucleotide sequences. A later analysis calculated a clonal expansion index for each public chain from normalized within-repertoire ranks of inferred template counts. In a later analysis, generation probabilities were computed using a VDJ recombination model fitted to out-of-frame rearrangements, and the results were checked against IGoR. In a later analysis, hypergeometric tests were used to score TCR-TCR, TCR-HLA and TCR-CMV co-occurrence, with a repertoire-size bias correction applied to TCR pairs. False discovery rates were estimated in a later analysis by permuting HLA or CMV assignments 20 times. In a later analysis, co-occurring TCRs were grouped using DBSCAN, and TCRdist sequence similarity was added for clustering within HLA-allele-positive subsets. Repertoires with fewer than 30,000 or more than 120,000 public chains were left out of co-occurrence clustering, as were five repertoires with anomalous nucleotide sharing. The clones in this table, taken by TCRdb from immuneACCESS, are in-frame only. Not every clone is retained; where verified, under half of the shortfall comes from an unresolved V gene, and the cause of the rest is unknown. V, J and clone size were drawn from that table, and D and trimming were deduced from the DNA. The sample data list a few hundred thousand clones, and roughly 80% of these were observed just once. Approximately 2.8% of the sample lies in the top ten.

The germline V gene (reference sequence) provides CDR1 LNHDA and CDR2 SQIVND. Reading from cysteine to phenylalanine, the CDR3 counts 16 amino acids. Only CDR3 DNA remains: 48 bases, in frame from the first base. The germline V and J ends show losses of 6 bases and 4 bases respectively, and no gene match explains 8 bases of the junction. The sample comprised PBMCs. The sequence was obtained from a man aged 25 to 45 in good health and CMV-seronegative. Recombination linked TRBV19 to TRBJ2-2; 10 central nucleotides agree with TRBD2. The CDR3 reads CASSRTWTSGTGELFF. The DNA is as follows: TGTGCCAGTAGCCGCACCTGGACTAGCGGCACCGGGGAGCTGTTTTTT.